The T cell receptor (beta chain) under discussion was sequenced for a study of T cells in Graves' hyperthyroidism and ophthalmopathy. About the study: The blood sample was taken at first diagnosis, before treatment began. Findings and limits, study-wide: Most thyroid clonotypes that were expanded above 0.001 also turned up in blood.

Germline V lookup: CDR1 MDHEN, CDR2 SYDVKM. Between the trimmed V and J ends, which lost 3 bases and 0 bases, there was a span of 15 bases. This CDR3 has 17 amino acids. This clonotype appeared many times. The antigen remains undetermined. Amplified TCR beta CDR3 regions came from RNA transcripts. Using the HTBI primer set, a first-round RT-PCR was run on the TCR CDR3. Each CDR3 protein gets one entry after TCRdb re-called the multiplex PCR reads with MiXCR. In the table there are about 400,000 distinct CDR3 sequences, about 15% of which are singletons. Not enrolled were patients with uncontrolled infection, other autoimmune disease, pregnancy or lactation.

The V and J genes are TRBV28 and TRBJ2-1; D gene ambiguous. Material: blood. This sequence originates from a woman aged 18-29 years with Graves' hyperthyroidism that later progressed to Graves' ophthalmopathy. CDR3 amino acids: CASSLARGGNSYNEQFF. The DNA for the CDR3 is TGTGCCAGCAGTTTGGCGCGAGGCGGCAACTCCTACAATGAGCAGTTCTTC.